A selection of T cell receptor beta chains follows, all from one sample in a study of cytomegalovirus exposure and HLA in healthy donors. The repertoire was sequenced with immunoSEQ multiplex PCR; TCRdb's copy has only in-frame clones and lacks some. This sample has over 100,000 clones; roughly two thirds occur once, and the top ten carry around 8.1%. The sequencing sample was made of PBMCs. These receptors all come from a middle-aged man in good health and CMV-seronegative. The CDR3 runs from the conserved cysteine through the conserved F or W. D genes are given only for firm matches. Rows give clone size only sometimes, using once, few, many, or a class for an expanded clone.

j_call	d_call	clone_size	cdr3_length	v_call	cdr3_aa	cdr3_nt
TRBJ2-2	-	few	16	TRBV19	CASSTGQRLNTGELFF	TGTGCCAGTAGTACCGGACAGCGGTTGAACACCGGGGAGCTGTTTTTT
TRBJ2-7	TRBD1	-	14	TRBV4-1	CASTTRTGDYEQYF	TGCGCCAGCACGACGAGGACAGGGGACTACGAGCAGTACTTC
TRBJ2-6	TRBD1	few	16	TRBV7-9	CASPDRAASGANVLTF	TGTGCCAGCCCAGACAGGGCCGCCTCTGGGGCCAACGTCCTGACTTTC
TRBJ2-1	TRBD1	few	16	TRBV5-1	CASSYHAGQGHNEQFF	TGCGCCAGCAGCTACCATGCCGGACAGGGGCACAATGAGCAGTTCTTC
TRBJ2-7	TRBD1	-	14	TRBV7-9	CASSFGTGYDEQYF	TGTGCCAGCAGCTTCGGGACAGGGTACGACGAGCAGTACTTC
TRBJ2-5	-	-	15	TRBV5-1	CASSLMGQSEETQYF	TGCGCCAGCAGCTTGATGGGGCAGTCCGAAGAGACCCAGTACTTC
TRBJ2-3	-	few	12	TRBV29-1	CSVWALTDTQYF	TGCAGCGTCTGGGCTTTGACAGATACGCAGTATTTT
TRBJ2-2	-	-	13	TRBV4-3	CASSHQNTGELFF	TGCGCCAGCAGCCACCAGAACACCGGGGAGCTGTTTTTT
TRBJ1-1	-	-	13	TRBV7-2	CASSATGDTEAFF	TGTGCCAGCAGCGCGACAGGAGACACTGAAGCTTTCTTT
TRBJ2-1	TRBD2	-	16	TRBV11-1	CASSLEGTRPYNEQFF	TGTGCCAGCAGCTTAGAGGGGACTAGGCCCTACAATGAGCAGTTCTTC
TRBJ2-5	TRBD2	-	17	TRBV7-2	CASSLGTSGSYGETQYF	TGTGCCAGCAGCTTGGGGACTAGCGGGTCTTATGGGGAGACCCAGTACTTC
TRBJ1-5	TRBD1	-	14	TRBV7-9	CASSFTGAEKPQHF	TGTGCCAGCAGCTTTACAGGGGCGGAGAAGCCCCAGCATTTT
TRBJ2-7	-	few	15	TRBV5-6	CASSAYRDNSYEQYF	TGTGCCAGCAGCGCATACCGGGACAACTCCTACGAGCAGTACTTC
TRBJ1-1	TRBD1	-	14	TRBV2	CASSEGGTDTEAFF	TGTGCCAGCAGTGAAGGGGGGACAGACACTGAAGCTTTCTTT
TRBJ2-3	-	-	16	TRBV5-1	CASSLGHGYTTDTQYF	TGCGCCAGCAGCTTGGGACACGGTTATACAACAGATACGCAGTATTTT
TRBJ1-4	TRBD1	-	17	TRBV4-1	CASSQLIHDDRVEKLFF	TGCGCCAGCAGCCAATTAATTCATGACGACAGGGTTGAAAAACTGTTTTTT
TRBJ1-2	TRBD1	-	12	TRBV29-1	CSVSDRVNGYTF	TGCAGCGTTTCGGACAGGGTTAATGGCTACACCTTC
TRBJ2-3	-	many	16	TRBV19	CASSPESSGYTDTQYF	TGTGCCAGTAGCCCCGAGAGTAGCGGATACACAGATACGCAGTATTTT
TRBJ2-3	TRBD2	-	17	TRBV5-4	CASEVGRLAGGSDTQYF	TGTGCCAGCGAAGTGGGGAGGCTAGCGGGGGGAAGTGATACGCAGTATTTT
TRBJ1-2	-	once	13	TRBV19	CASSQYRADGYTF	TGTGCCAGTAGTCAATACAGGGCCGATGGCTACACCTTC
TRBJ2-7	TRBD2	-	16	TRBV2	CASSEGWERGSYEQYF	TGTGCCAGCAGTGAAGGCTGGGAGCGGGGATCCTACGAGCAGTACTTC
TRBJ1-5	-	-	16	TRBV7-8	CASSLGQVQSNQPQHF	TGTGCCAGCAGCTTAGGTCAGGTTCAAAGCAATCAGCCCCAGCATTTT
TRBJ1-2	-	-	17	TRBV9	CASSRRSVNTGSYGYTF	TGTGCCAGCAGCCGACGCTCTGTAAACACAGGGAGCTATGGCTACACCTTC
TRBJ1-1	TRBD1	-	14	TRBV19	CASTPTGPITEAFF	TGTGCCAGTACCCCGACAGGGCCGATCACTGAAGCTTTCTTT
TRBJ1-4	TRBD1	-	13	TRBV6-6	CASRDSPNEKLFF	TGTGCCAGCCGGGACAGCCCTAATGAAAAACTGTTTTTT
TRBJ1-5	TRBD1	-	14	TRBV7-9	CASSPTGVPQPQHF	TGTGCCAGCAGCCCTACAGGGGTCCCTCAGCCCCAGCATTTT
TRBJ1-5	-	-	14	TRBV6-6	CASSPGGYQPQAAF	TGTGCCAGCAGTCCGGGGGGTTATCAGCCCCAGGCGGCTTTT
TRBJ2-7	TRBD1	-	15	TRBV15	CATSRAGGLNYEQYF	TGTGCCACCAGCAGAGCAGGGGGCCTTAATTACGAGCAGTACTTC
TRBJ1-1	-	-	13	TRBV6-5	CASSYPGGTEAFF	TGTGCCAGCAGTTACCCGGGAGGCACTGAAGCTTTCTTT
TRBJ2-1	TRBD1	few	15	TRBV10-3	CAISGRGQSYNEQFF	TGTGCCATCAGTGGAAGGGGGCAGTCCTACAATGAGCAGTTCTTC
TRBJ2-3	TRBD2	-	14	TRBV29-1	CSVHRGGRSNTQYF	TGCAGCGTTCATCGGGGGGGACGAAGTAATACGCAGTATTTT
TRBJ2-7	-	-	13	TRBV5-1	CASSLNAAYEQYF	TGCGCCAGCAGCTTGAATGCGGCATACGAGCAGTACTTC
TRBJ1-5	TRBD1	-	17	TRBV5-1	CASRLVLRQGSLRPQHF	TGCGCCAGCAGGTTAGTCCTTCGACAGGGCTCCTTGAGGCCCCAGCATTTT
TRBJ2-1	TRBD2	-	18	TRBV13	CASSLGLGLAGDYNEQFF	TGTGCCAGCAGCTTAGGTCTGGGACTAGCGGGGGATTACAATGAGCAGTTCTTC
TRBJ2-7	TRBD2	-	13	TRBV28	CATHGGGPREQYF	TGTGCCACCCACGGCGGGGGGCCCCGCGAGCAGTACTTC
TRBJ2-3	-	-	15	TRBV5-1	CASSWGTPSTDTQYF	TGCGCCAGCAGCTGGGGGACACCCAGCACAGATACGCAGTATTTT
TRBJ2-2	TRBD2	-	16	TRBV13	CASSPGASGYTGELFF	TGTGCCAGTAGCCCTGGGGCTAGCGGATACACCGGGGAGCTGTTTTTT
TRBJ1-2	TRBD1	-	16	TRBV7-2	CASSLERGDRGGGYTF	TGTGCCAGCAGCTTAGAGCGTGGGGACAGGGGCGGGGGCTACACCTTC
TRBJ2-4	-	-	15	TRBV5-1	CASSPGGGQGNIQYF	TGCGCCAGCAGCCCGGGGGGGGGACAGGGAAACATTCAGTACTTC
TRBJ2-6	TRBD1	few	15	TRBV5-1	CASRATGGGANVLTF	TGCGCCAGCAGGGCGACAGGGGGTGGGGCCAACGTCCTGACTTTC
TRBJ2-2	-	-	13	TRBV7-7	CYRPQPNTGELFF	TGTTACCGGCCACAGCCGAACACCGGGGAGCTGTTTTTT
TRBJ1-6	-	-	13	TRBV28	CASSLSQQSPLHF	TGTGCCAGCAGTTTATCCCAACAGTCACCCCTCCACTTT
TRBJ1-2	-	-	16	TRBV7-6	CASSLAAGSPNYGYTF	TGTGCCAGCAGCTTAGCCGCGGGGTCGCCTAACTATGGCTACACCTTC
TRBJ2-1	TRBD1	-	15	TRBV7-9	CASSLTGQGLDEQFF	TGTGCCAGCAGCTTAACGGGACAGGGGCTGGATGAGCAGTTCTTC
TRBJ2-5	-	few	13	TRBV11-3	CASSLEQGETQYF	TGTGCCAGCAGCTTAGAACAGGGTGAGACCCAGTACTTC
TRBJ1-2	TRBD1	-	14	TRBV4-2	CASSQDAGGGGYTF	TGTGCCAGCAGCCAAGATGCAGGGGGAGGTGGCTACACCTTC
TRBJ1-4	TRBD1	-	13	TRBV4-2	CASSPDRAGKLFF	TGTGCCAGCAGCCCCGACAGGGCCGGGAAACTGTTTTTT
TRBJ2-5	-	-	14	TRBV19	CASSSQTSPQTQYF	TGTGCCAGTAGTTCTCAGACAAGCCCCCAGACCCAGTACTTC
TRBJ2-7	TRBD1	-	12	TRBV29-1	CSCKQGANEQYF	TGCAGCTGTAAACAGGGGGCTAACGAGCAGTACTTC